The sequence of this T cell receptor beta chain was determined in a study of control samples from healthy donors and cancer patients. Clones were sequenced by immunoSEQ multiplex PCR, and TCRdb holds only the in-frame ones, with some missing. The repertoire holds about 100,000 clones, with roughly 87% as singletons. V shed 4 bases, J shed 3 bases, and the junction held 10 bases outside the gene matches. This CDR3 spans 16 amino acids. Germline V gene data show CDR1 as SGHNT and CDR2 as YYREEE (reference sequence). The chain employs TRBV5-4 and TRBJ2-3; 8 bases match TRBD2. This TCR came from a woman in her 50s in good health. Sample: blood. CDR3 region: CASSPRRGAQTDTQYF. The CDR3 DNA reads as TGTGCCAGCAGCCCTCGGCGGGGGGCCCAGACAGATACGCAGTATTTT.